Below, 23 T cell receptor beta chains from the same sample are listed, as sequenced in a study of T cell responses to AZD1222 COVID-19 vaccine. TCRdb's copy holds only in-frame clones and misses some; the assay was immunoSEQ multiplex PCR. The sample has approximately 150,000 clones, 85% to 95% seen once. The sample in question was peripheral blood, obtained on day 0 of AZD1222 vaccination. These receptors were obtained from an adult in good health.

The chain carries TRBV5-6 and TRBJ2-5; 7 bases are a match to TRBD2. Germline CDR1 and CDR2: SGHDT and YYEEEE. V dropped 4 bases and J dropped 4; count of bases not matched to a gene: 16. The CDR3 extends over 17 amino acids. DNA of the CDR3: TGTGCCAGCAGCCCAGGATCGCGGGGGAGGTTGCGAGAGACCCAGTACTTC. It specifies CASSPGSRGRLRETQYF.

This sequence joins TRBV7-2 and TRBJ1-2; 7 bases map to TRBD1. Germline V gene data show CDR1 as SGHTA and CDR2 as FQGNSA. The V and J ends lost 5 bases and 3 bases, in that order; junction bases with no gene match: 9. The CDR3 extends over 15 amino acids. CDR3 sequence reads: CASSPSWDRHYGYTF. CDR3 coding DNA: TGTGCCAGCAGCCCCTCCTGGGACAGACACTATGGCTACACCTTC. The full variable domain, completed using reference TRBV7-2 and TRBJ1-2, is GAGVSQSPSNKVTEKGKDVELRCDPISGHTALYWYRQSLGQGLEFLIYFQGNSAPDKSGLPSDRFSAERTGGSVSTLTIQRTQQEDSAVYLCASSPSWDRHYGYTFGSGTRLTVV.

This chain connects TRBV12-3 or TRBV12-4 to TRBJ2-7, with D possibly matching TRBD2 (5 bases). Trimming took off 8 bases at V and 0 bases at J, with 11 bases between the two ends. CDR3 length: 13 residues. This chain's CDR3 is CASSLGSSYEQYF. The CDR3 DNA reads TGTGCCAGCTCACTAGGAAGCTCCTACGAGCAGTACTTC.

V gene TRBV15 combines with J gene TRBJ2-4; maybe TRBD1 (6 bases). Germline CDR1 reads LNHNV; CDR2 reads YYDKDF (reference sequence). The CDR3 contains 14 residues. V lost 5 bases, J lost 3 bases, and 11 bases lay in between. The CDR3 sequence: CATSHTGFKNIQYF. CDR3 bases: TGTGCCACCAGCCATACAGGGTTCAAAAACATTCAGTACTTC.

The chain couples TRBV12-3 or TRBV12-4 to TRBJ1-1; a weak D match, TRBD1 (5 bases). CDR3 length: 12 residues. V lost 3 bases and J 11 bases, leaving 13 bases between the germline ends. The CDR3 sequence is CASSFSTGWAFF. For the CDR3, the DNA is TGTGCCAGCAGTTTTAGTACAGGATGGGCTTTCTTT.

J is TRBJ1-4 and V is TRBV27; D is possibly TRBD1 (5 bases). CDR3 length: 13 residues. V dropped 8 bases and J dropped 7 bases, with 14 bases sitting between them. Germline CDR1 MNHEY, CDR2 SMNVEV (reference sequence). The CDR3 DNA follows: TGTGCCAGCCGGGGGTACGTCGGTGAAAAACTGTTTTTT. It yields the protein CASRGYVGEKLFF.

The sample holds one count of this clone. The V call is TRBV27, the J call TRBJ2-7, with TRBD1 matching over 10 bases. V gave up 5 bases and J gave up 2 bases; unmatched junction bases: 9. CDR3 length: 16 amino acids. In germline, CDR1 is MNHEY, CDR2 SMNVEV (reference sequence). The CDR3 sequence: CASSPSGQGSTYEQYF. CDR3 nucleotide sequence: TGTGCCAGCAGTCCCTCGGGACAGGGGTCGACCTACGAGCAGTACTTC.

V is TRBV5-6 and J is TRBJ2-6, with 8 nucleotides matching TRBD2. Trimming took 7 bases from V and 0 from J; bases not matched to a gene: 6. The length of the CDR3 is 16 residues. Germline CDR1 SGHDT, CDR2 YYEEEE. CDR3 amino acids: CASHLLAGSGANVLTF. The CDR3 nucleotides read TGTGCCAGCCACCTGCTAGCGGGCTCTGGGGCCAACGTCCTGACTTTC.

The genes are TRBV7-2 and TRBJ1-3, with D unclear. Between the trimmed V and J ends, which lost 2 bases and 3 bases, there was a span of 8 bases. There are 14 residues in the CDR3. The germline V gene has CDR1 SGHTA and CDR2 FQGNSA. Written as DNA, the CDR3 is TGTGCCAGCAGCTTAACGGCGGATGGAAACACCATATATTTT. Amino acids: CASSLTADGNTIYF.

This rearrangement joins TRBV24-1 to TRBJ1-5; 8 positions agree with TRBD1. Germline-derived CDR1 and CDR2 are KGHDR and SFDVKD. Trimming removed 2 bases from V and 6 bases from J; junction bases left unmatched: 14. CDR3 length: 18 residues. The chain's CDR3 is CATSDSPGPGGEGQPQHF. The CDR3 DNA reads TGTGCCACCAGTGATTCCCCCGGTCCAGGGGGCGAGGGTCAGCCCCAGCATTTT.

The CDR3 loop is CASSTAAYEQYF. The CDR3 nucleotides read TGTGCCAGCTCAACAGCGGCCTACGAGCAGTACTTC. The V gene is TRBV2, the J gene TRBJ2-7, with D possibly matching TRBD2 (5 bases). V lost 8 bases and J 2 bases, leaving 10 bases between the germline ends. CDR1 and CDR2 (germline): SNHLY, FYNNEI. This CDR3 has 12 amino acids.

The chain is built from TRBV4-1 and TRBJ1-2, with TRBD1 matching 12 bases. The CDR3 covers 17 residues. CDR1 MGHRA and CDR2 YSYEKL come from the germline V gene. The J segment lost 0 bases and the V segment lost 6 bases, leaving 8 bases of the junction unmatched. CDR3 amino acids: CASRTGTGGLANYGYTF. The CDR3 region has the DNA TGCGCCAGCAGGACAGGGACAGGGGGCCTAGCTAACTATGGCTACACCTTC.

V gene TRBV6-5 combines with J gene TRBJ1-5; D unclear. The CDR3 totals 14 residues. Trimming removed 6 bases at V and 4 bases at J, with 13 bases between. Germline lookup yields CDR1 MNHEY and CDR2 SVGAGI. The CDR3 sequence is CASSRPGPNQPQHF. DNA for the CDR3: TGTGCCAGCAGCCGACCCGGGCCTAATCAGCCCCAGCATTTT.

This chain links TRBV11-2 with TRBJ2-7; D possibly corresponds to TRBD1 (6 bases). V was cut by 3 bases and J by 0 bases, with 9 bases left in between. Germline CDR1 reads SGHAT; CDR2 reads FQNNGV. The CDR3 runs to 14 residues. This CDR3 is CASSFAGASYEQYF. DNA for the CDR3: TGTGCCAGCAGCTTCGCAGGGGCCTCCTACGAGCAGTACTTC.

This chain uses TRBV19 with TRBJ2-4; the D gene is possibly TRBD2 (7 bases). This CDR3 contains 17 residues. The V gene lost 5 bases and the J gene lost 0 bases, with 17 bases spanning the gap. Germline-derived CDR1 and CDR2 are LNHDA and SQIVND (reference sequence). CDR3 residues: CASSPVGGPVAKNIQYF. The DNA for the CDR3 is TGTGCCAGTAGTCCCGTGGGGGGGCCTGTAGCCAAAAACATTCAGTACTTC.

The J gene is TRBJ2-5, the V gene TRBV7-2, with D perhaps TRBD2 (6 bases). This CDR3 is 15 amino acids long. CDR1 and CDR2 (germline): SGHTA, FQGNSA. Trimming stripped 5 bases from V and 2 bases from J, with 15 bases between. CDR3 amino acids: CASSVGSALQETQYF. For the CDR3, the DNA is TGTGCCAGCAGCGTCGGGAGCGCCTTACAAGAGACCCAGTACTTC.

V is TRBV18 and J is TRBJ2-3, with TRBD2 matching 14 bases. CDR1 KGHSH and CDR2 LQKENI come from the germline V gene. V shed 5 bases, J shed 1 base, and the junction held 5 bases outside the gene matches. The CDR3 extends over 17 amino acids. CDR3 sequence reads: CASSGLAGGAGTDTQYF. DNA for the CDR3: TGTGCCAGCTCAGGACTAGCGGGAGGTGCTGGCACAGATACGCAGTATTTT.

This clone was detected only once. The rearrangement joins TRBV9 to TRBJ2-3; 13 positions agree with TRBD2. Per germline, CDR1 SGDLS and CDR2 YYNGEE. Unmatched junction bases numbered 1, after V lost 4 bases and J lost 2 bases. This CDR3 contains 15 residues. The chain's CDR3 is CASSTSGGVTDTQYF. The CDR3 DNA reads as TGTGCCAGCAGCACTAGCGGGGGGGTCACAGATACGCAGTATTTT.

V is TRBV6-5 and J is TRBJ2-1, with a weak D call TRBD1 (5 bases). Germline loops: CDR1 MNHEY, CDR2 SVGAGI. V gave up 6 bases and J gave up 2 bases, with 8 bases separating them. The CDR3 extends over 13 amino acids. The CDR3 region is CASRRTTYNEQFF. The CDR3 DNA reads as TGTGCCAGCAGGCGGACAACCTACAATGAGCAGTTCTTC.

The gene calls are TRBV5-6 and TRBJ2-3, with a tentative D call TRBD1 (6 bases). The CDR3 consists of 15 residues. V dropped 4 bases and J dropped 0 bases, with 12 bases sitting between them. The V gene's germline CDR1 is SGHDT and CDR2 YYEEEE. The CDR3 coding sequence is TGTGCCAGCAGCCCCCGGACAGATAGCACAGATACGCAGTATTTT. This translates into CASSPRTDSTDTQYF.

The V and J genes are TRBV5-1 and TRBJ2-1; no clear D gene. Germline loops: CDR1 SGHRS, CDR2 YFSETQ. Trimming pared 2 bases from V and 5 bases from J, leaving 11 bases between. The CDR3 spans 14 residues. The CDR3: CASSFFSADNEQFF. CDR3 nucleotide sequence: TGCGCCAGCAGCTTTTTCAGCGCCGACAATGAGCAGTTCTTC.

J is TRBJ1-2 and V is TRBV2, with 8 nucleotides matching TRBD1. Germline V CDR1 and CDR2: SNHLY, FYNNEI. V trimming: 4 bases; J trimming: 3 bases; junction bases outside the gene matches: 13. This CDR3 is 17 amino acids long. The CDR3: CASSVSGQEALDYGYTF. Written as DNA, the CDR3 is TGTGCCAGCAGTGTGTCGGGACAGGAGGCCTTAGACTATGGCTACACCTTC.

The chain joins TRBV11-3 to TRBJ2-7, with 8 bases identical to TRBD1. With 5 bases clipped from V and 7 bases from J, the junction kept 13 bases outside the gene matches. The CDR3 spans 15 residues. The V gene's germline CDR1 is SGHNT and CDR2 YENEEA. The chain's CDR3 is CASSTSLTGDGEQYF. The CDR3 DNA sequence: TGTGCCAGCAGCACTAGCTTGACAGGGGATGGGGAGCAGTACTTC.